The 29 T cell receptor beta chains in this list originate from one sample, sequenced in a study of tumor-infiltrating lymphocytes in primary liver carcinoma. Germline DNA was extracted too, while blood RNA derived from unsorted whole blood. Production of TCR beta cDNA used around 0.45 ug total RNA together with a constant-region primer. Library construction for TCR beta comprised three nested multiplex PCR rounds performed with slightly modified ARM-PCR. Use of TRBV1-TRBV30 forward primers with a C-beta reverse primer characterized the first two PCR rounds, which lasted around 11 cycles each. TCRdb redid the calling of the multiplex PCR reads with MiXCR, one entry per CDR3 protein. The sample yields approximately 300,000 distinct CDR3 sequences, approximately 65% seen once. Sequencing used peripheral blood. Receptor source: a man aged 40-49 years with primary liver carcinoma and hepatitis B virus infection.

A word on this clonotype: A much larger clone differs from this one at a single base, so this may be a read error. This is likely a read error, given that the CDR3 carries no conserved phenylalanine or tryptophan at its end. This chain links TRBV29-1 with TRBJ1-6; D not certain. Germline CDR1 is SQVTM and CDR2 is ANQGSEA. This CDR3 has 13 residues. The ends were cut back, 0 bases at V and 10 bases at J, with 10 bases in the middle. CDR3 sequence reads: CSVEDSVGSPLHI. DNA of the CDR3: TGCAGCGTTGAAGATTCGGTAGGGTCACCCCTCCACATT.

As regards this clonotype: A read error may produce the germline difference seen at one junction end. The chain has TRBV6-2 or TRBV6-3 and TRBJ1-5; TRBD1 matches 8 bases. Germline CDR1 reads MNHEY; CDR2 reads SVGEGT. The CDR3 has 20 amino acids. This CDR3 is CASRYSPDRGGGFGYQPQHF. In DNA form, the CDR3 reads TGTGCCAGCAGATATTCCCCAGACAGGGGAGGGGGTTTCGGCTATCAGCCCCAGCATTTC.

Notes on this clonotype: With a much larger clone just one base away, this may be a read error. This chain connects TRBV6-2 or TRBV6-3 to TRBJ2-1, with 8 bases fitting TRBD2. Germline V gene lookup returns CDR1 MNHEY and CDR2 SVGEGT. The CDR3 is 18 residues long. The CDR3 region is CASSYKLAVISSNNEQFF. The CDR3 region has the DNA TGTGCCAGCAGTTACAAACTAGCGGTTATTAGCTCCAACAATGAGCAGTTCTTC.

In its sample, this clonotype was seen many times. The V gene is TRBV29-1, the J gene TRBJ2-1, with 11 bases lining up with TRBD2. There are 13 residues in the CDR3. In germline, CDR1 is SQVTM, CDR2 ANQGSEA. The junction had 9 bases not matched to a gene; V was cut back by 7 bases and J by 10 bases. The CDR3 sequence: CSGSGLAAAEQFF. The CDR3 bases are TGCAGCGGGTCGGGACTAGCGGCCGCCGAGCAGTTCTTC.

Regarding this clonotype: The junction does not match germline at one end; this may be a read error. Written as DNA, the CDR3 is TGTGCCAGCAGTTACCGAGGGCCTGGATACAATGAGCAGCTCTTC. Amino acids: CASSYRGPGYNEQLF. The chain joins TRBV28 to TRBJ2-1; possibly TRBD2 for D (5 bases). Per the germline V gene, CDR1 is MDHEN and CDR2 is SYDVKM. The CDR3 has 15 amino acids.

Turning to this clonotype: This may be a read error: a much more frequent sequence differs by one nucleotide. The V gene is TRBV12-3 or TRBV12-4, the J gene TRBJ1-3, with D unclear. The germline V and J ends were trimmed by 0 bases and 8 bases, with 17 bases remaining between them. The CDR3 is made up of 16 amino acids. The DNA for the CDR3 is TGTGCCAGCAGTTTAGCGCATAGGCCAGGACGGGACACCATATATTTT. It is translated as CASSLAHRPGRDTIYF.

The chain employs TRBV5-1 and TRBJ1-5, with D unclear. V was clipped by 4 bases and J by 4 bases, with 15 bases between them. From germline, CDR1 is SGHRS and CDR2 YFSETQ. This CDR3 is built from 15 residues. The CDR3 region is CASSPETGENQPQHF. The DNA for the CDR3 is TGCGCCAGCAGCCCCGAAACTGGGGAGAATCAGCCCCAGCATTTT.

The chain joins TRBV20-1 to TRBJ2-2; D unclear. The length of the CDR3 is 13 residues. Trimming removed 6 bases at V and 1 base at J, with 9 bases between. Germline CDR1 is DFQATT and CDR2 is SNEGSKA (reference sequence). CDR3 residues: CSADDMNTGELFF. The CDR3 region has the DNA TGCAGTGCCGATGACATGAACACCGGGGAGCTGTTTTTT.

Comment on this clonotype: At one of its ends the junction is not consistent with the germline gene, which may arise from a read error. The rearrangement links TRBV10-3 to TRBJ2-4, with 12 nucleotides matching TRBD2. This CDR3 has 14 amino acids. From germline, CDR1 is ENHRY and CDR2 SYGVKD. CDR3: CAITESTSGSIQYF. CDR3 bases: TGTGCCATCACTGAGTCGACTAGCGGGAGTATTCAGTACTTC.

Only one count was recorded for this clonotype. The chain links TRBV6-5 to TRBJ2-1; 10 bases agree with TRBD2. The V gene end was trimmed by 5 bases and the J gene end by 2 bases; junction bases not matched to a gene: 0. Looked up from germline, CDR1 is MNHEY and CDR2 is SVGAGI. The CDR3 length is 14 residues. CDR3 residues: CASSGLAAYNEQFF. The CDR3 DNA is TGTGCCAGCAGTGGACTAGCGGCCTACAATGAGCAGTTCTTC.

On this clonotype itself: This may arise from a read error, as a much more abundant clone is one base away. This chain links TRBV12-3 or TRBV12-4 with TRBJ2-7; D remains ambiguous. The CDR3 covers 13 residues. V was shortened by 7 bases and J by 6 bases, with 16 bases between the two germline ends. As DNA, the CDR3 is TGTGCCAGCAATCAAATTGACGGGTTCGAGCAGTACTTC. Translated: CASNQIDGFEQYF.

As regards this clonotype: Being one base from a much bigger clone, this may be a read error. V is TRBV12-3 or TRBV12-4 and J is TRBJ1-2, with 9 bases aligning to TRBD1. The CDR3 contains 16 residues. The CDR3 loop is CDSSFLYRGPDYGYTF. CDR3 nucleotides: TGTGACAGCAGTTTCCTCTACAGGGGGCCAGACTATGGCTACACCTTC.

The sample holds a few counts of this clonotype. At one boundary the junction diverges from the germline segment, which might be a read error. The V gene is TRBV5-1, the J gene TRBJ2-1; TRBD1 is a possible D gene (5 bases). The CDR3 loop spans 13 amino acids. CDR1 is SGHRS and CDR2 is YFSETQ in the germline V gene. CDR3 sequence (DNA): TGCGCCAGCAGCAACAGGCCCTACGATGAGCAGTTCTTC. It translates to CASSNRPYDEQFF.

This clonotype was picked up one time. Germline and junction disagree at one end, which may indicate a read error. The genes are TRBV12-5 and TRBJ2-1; maybe TRBD1 (6 bases). Germline CDR1 LGHNT, CDR2 FRNRAP. CDR3 size: 14 residues. CDR3: CASGPGLRGSEQLF. The CDR3 DNA reads as TGTGCTAGTGGTCCGGGCCTGAGGGGGAGTGAGCAGCTCTTC.

Of note for this clonotype: Germline and junction disagree at one end, which may indicate a read error. The chain links TRBV11-1 to TRBJ2-1, with D uncertain. The V gene's germline CDR1 is SGHAT and CDR2 FQDESV (reference sequence). The CDR3 is 13 amino acids. Here the CDR3 reads CANSPVSYDEQFF. The CDR3 region has the DNA TGTGCCAACAGCCCGGTATCTTACGATGAGCAGTTCTTC.

This clonotype has a single count. CDR3 DNA sequence: TGTGCCAGTAGTATAGACTCGGACAGAATTGACGAGCAGTACTTC. Its translation is CASSIDSDRIDEQYF. The gene calls are TRBV19 and TRBJ2-7; D is possibly TRBD1 (6 bases). The CDR3 covers 15 residues. Germline CDR1 is LNHDA and CDR2 is SQIVND (reference sequence). The V gene lost 0 bases and the J gene lost 5 bases, with 14 bases spanning the gap.

This clonotype was counted ten times or more. CDR3 loop: CSVPNPQENTGELFF. CDR3 nucleotide sequence: TGCAGCGTTCCTAATCCGCAGGAGAACACCGGGGAGCTGTTTTTT. The V call is TRBV29-1, the J call TRBJ2-2; D remains unclear. CDR1 is SQVTM, CDR2 ANQGSEA, per germline. CDR3 length: 15 residues. The germline V and J ends were trimmed by 5 bases and 1 base, with 14 bases remaining between them.

Regarding this clonotype: It may be a read error: a sequence one base away is much more abundant. This rearrangement joins TRBV4-2 to TRBJ2-1, with D possibly matching TRBD2 (7 bases). From germline, CDR1 is LGHNA and CDR2 YNFKEQ. The CDR3 length is 17 residues. The CDR3 DNA sequence: TGTGCCAGCAACCAAGCTGTGGCTAGCGGACAGCACAATGAGCAGTTCTTC. Protein sequence: CASNQAVASGQHNEQFF.

The V gene is TRBV30, the J gene TRBJ1-2; D is unclear. This CDR3 has 12 amino acids. V was clipped by 5 bases and J by 5 bases, with 12 bases between them. Germline V gene data show CDR1 as GTSNPN and CDR2 as SVGIG (reference sequence). Here the CDR3 DNA reads TGTGCCTGGGGATCTATATTATATGGCTACACCTTC. It is translated as CAWGSILYGYTF.

With regard to this clonotype: A much larger clone lies a single base off, so this may be a read error. The J gene is TRBJ1-2, the V gene TRBV6-5; 10 bases are a match to TRBD1. The CDR3 is made up of 13 amino acids. The germline V gene has CDR1 MNHEY and CDR2 SVGAGI. Trimming at V came to 8 bases and at J to 8 bases, leaving 8 bases not matched to a gene. The CDR3 region is CASGGQGLGGYTF. CDR3 DNA sequence: TGTGCCAGCGGGGGACAGGGGTTGGGGGGCTACACCTTC.

The chain joins TRBV4-1 to TRBJ1-2; D might be TRBD1 (5 bases). Trimming shortened V by 8 bases and J by 4 bases, and 14 bases separated the two germline ends. CDR1 and CDR2 from the germline V gene are MGHRA and YSYEKL. The CDR3 length is 13 residues. The CDR3 spells CASGPGPVYGYTF. CDR3 nucleotides: TGCGCCAGCGGCCCGGGGCCGGTCTATGGCTACACCTTC.

This clonotype came up many times. The chain employs TRBV29-1 and TRBJ1-3, with D tentatively TRBD1 (6 bases). Germline CDR1 reads SQVTM; CDR2 reads ANQGSEA. The CDR3 has 16 residues. Between the trimmed V and J ends, which lost 4 bases and 4 bases, there was a span of 20 bases. CDR3 sequence: CSVVIGTTGRGNTIYF. The CDR3 bases are TGCAGCGTTGTCATTGGGACCACAGGGCGAGGAAACACCATATATTTT.

Of note for this clonotype: Just one base apart from a much larger clone, this may be a read error. The chain carries TRBV6-2 or TRBV6-3 and TRBJ2-2, with 9 bases fitting TRBD1. CDR3 length: 10 residues. Germline loops: CDR1 MNHEY, CDR2 SVGEGT. CDR3 nucleotides: TGTGGCAGCTGGGGACAGGGGCTGTTTTTT. The encoded protein is CGSWGQGLFF.

This sequence joins TRBV5-4 and TRBJ2-7; 9 bases are a match to TRBD2. The V gene's germline CDR1 is SGHNT and CDR2 YYREEE (reference sequence). The J segment lost 4 bases and the V segment lost 6 bases, leaving 5 bases of the junction unmatched. The CDR3 is 13 residues long. The DNA of the CDR3 is TGTGCCAGCACGCGGGGGGGGCTGTACGAGCAGTACTTC. It translates to CASTRGGLYEQYF.

This clonotype was observed at least ten times. The gene calls are TRBV5-4 and TRBJ2-7, with D unresolved. Germline V CDR1 and CDR2: SGHNT, YYREEE (reference sequence). Deletions cut 0 bases from V and 2 bases from J, with 12 bases between. There are 15 residues in the CDR3. CDR3 in DNA: TGTGCCAGCAGCTTGGGAGGATTACCTACCTACGAGCAGTACTTC. This encodes CASSLGGLPTYEQYF. Supplemented by reference TRBV5-4 and TRBJ2-7, the full variable domain reads ETGVTQSPTHLIKTRGQQVTLRCSSQSGHNTVSWYQQALGQGPQFIFQYYREEENGRGNFPPRFSGLQFPNYSSELNVNALELDDSALYLCASSLGGLPTYEQYFGPGTRLTVT.

The CDR3 DNA sequence: TGTGCCAGCAGCCAAGCGCGGGATCGGGGAGATACGCAGTATTTT. Its translation: CASSQARDRGDTQYF. The chain couples TRBV5-6 to TRBJ2-3, with D tentatively TRBD2 (6 bases). Germline CDR1 SGHDT, CDR2 YYEEEE. Between the trimmed V and J ends, which lost 4 bases and 5 bases, there was a span of 17 bases. This CDR3 is 15 amino acids long. Variable domain in full (rest from reference TRBV5-6 and TRBJ2-3): DAGVTQSPTHLIKTRGQQVTLRCSPKSGHDTVSWYQQALGQGPQFIFQYYEEEERQRGNFPDRFSGHQFPNYSSELNVNALLLGDSALYLCASSQARDRGDTQYFGPGTRLTVL.

A word on this clonotype: One end of the junction varies from germline; a read error may be responsible. The CDR3 spells CASSHTSGLVGASYEQYF. The CDR3 DNA is TGTGCCAGTAGCCATACGTCTGGACTAGTGGGAGCCTCCTACGAGCAGTACTTC. The chain carries TRBV14 and TRBJ2-7; 7 positions match TRBD2. The CDR3 covers 18 residues. The germline V gene has CDR1 SGHDN and CDR2 FVKESK.

Points on this clonotype: The CDR3 does not end in the conserved phenylalanine or tryptophan, so this is likely a read error. The chain combines TRBV2 with TRBJ1-3; maybe TRBD1 (5 bases). V was cut by 7 bases and J by 0 bases, with 7 bases left in between. The CDR3 has 13 amino acids. From germline, CDR1 is SNHLY and CDR2 FYNNEI. This CDR3 is CASIGGSGNTIYL. Here the CDR3 DNA reads TGTGCCAGCATCGGGGGCTCTGGAAACACCATATATTTA.

Remarks on this clonotype: It may be a read error: a sequence one base away is much more abundant. The rearrangement uses TRBV7-9 and TRBJ1-1, with unresolved D. Trimming left V 3 bases short and J 2 bases short, with 28 bases between. Germline V gene data show CDR1 as SEHNR and CDR2 as FQNEAQ (reference sequence). This CDR3 is built from 20 residues. The CDR3: CASSFTEPQASQRSNTEAFF. The DNA for the CDR3 is TGTGCCAGCAGCTTTACAGAGCCTCAGGCCAGTCAGAGAAGTAACACTGAAGCTTTCTTT.